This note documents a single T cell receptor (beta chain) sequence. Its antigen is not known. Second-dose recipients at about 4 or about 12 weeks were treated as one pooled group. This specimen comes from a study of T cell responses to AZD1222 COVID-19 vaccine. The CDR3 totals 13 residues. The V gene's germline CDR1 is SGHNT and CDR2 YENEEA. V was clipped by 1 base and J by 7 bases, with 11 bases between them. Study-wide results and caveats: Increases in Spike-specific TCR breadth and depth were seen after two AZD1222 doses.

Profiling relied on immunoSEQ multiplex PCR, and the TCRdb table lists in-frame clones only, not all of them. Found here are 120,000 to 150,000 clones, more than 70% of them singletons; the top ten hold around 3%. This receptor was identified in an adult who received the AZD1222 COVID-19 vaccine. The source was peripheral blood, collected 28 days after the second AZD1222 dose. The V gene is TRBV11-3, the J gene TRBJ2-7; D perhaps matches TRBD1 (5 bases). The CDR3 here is CASSLGTSGEQYF. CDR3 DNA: TGTGCCAGCAGCTTAGGGACATCCGGTGAGCAGTACTTC.